This T cell receptor (beta chain) originates from a study of shared clonotypes between healthy human individuals (dated by TCRdb to the early 2020s). General notes on the study: A few men and a couple of women, aged 18 to 49 years, made up the cohort. Per donor, three plates each were used for CD4 naive and CD4 memory, two for CD8 naive, and one for CD8 memory. The study deeply sequenced blood TCR repertoires of roughly five healthy adults to estimate repertoire size and the extent of clonotype sharing between individuals. Libraries were prepared and TCR repertoires were sequenced by different laboratories using diverse techniques, in order to increase sequencing depth and limit assay-specific biases. Each donor's leukapheresis produced roughly between about 0.8 and 8.9 billion PBMCs.

Donors were healthy HIV-negative adults with no recently reported acute infections or vaccinations. Every donor was a Caucasian adult residing in Nashville, Tennessee, USA. CD4+ T cells were enriched through magnetic negative selection, after which naive cells were positively selected on CD45RA and the remaining negative fraction served as the memory subset. Blood was obtained by leukapheresis, after which PBMCs were separated by Ficoll-Histopaque density gradient centrifugation and cryopreserved in liquid nitrogen vapor phase. Purity and quantity of every magnetically sorted T cell population were checked by analytical flow cytometry. Genomic DNA was isolated from each sorted fraction and quantified by UV absorbance on a Nanodrop 2000c. Turning to this clone: No antigen is known for it. Per-nucleotide qualities are absent, and no much larger clonotype sits a single base away.

V is trimmed back by 6 bases and J by 2 bases, and the junction contains 8 bases that no gene match accounts for. CDR1 and CDR2 were assigned from the germline V gene as MDHEN and SYDVKM. Including the terminal cysteine and phenylalanine, the CDR3 comprises 15 residues. This entry keeps only the CDR3 DNA: 45 bases, framed from base 1. Using the deep immunoSEQ assay, multiplex PCR amplified TCR CDR3 regions from genomic DNA. Extracted genomic DNA from each cell subset was spread evenly across all wells of several immunoSEQ 96-well plates, with each plate serving as a replicate. For sorted subsets, approximately 210 ng genomic DNA, equal to 30,000 to 35,000 T cell genomes, was loaded into each replicate PCR. The purified libraries were quantified using a Qubit 3.0 fluorometer, sized with a Bioanalyzer 2100, and then quantified again using the KAPA Library Quantification kit. Every immunoSEQ 96-well plate was sequenced on a separate single-read 150-cycle Illumina NextSeq 550 flow cell. The authors' analysis ran thus. Because the immunoSEQ output held only junctional sequences and lacked quality scores, the filtering could not match the filtering applied to full-length reads. Sequences were annotated with PyIR, a Python wrapper for IgBLAST v1.9, using IMGT germline references to assign V/J genes and CDR3. Any read was removed if the V/J assignment was weak (E-value above 1e-6), the CDR3 was missing, or the read contained stop codons, out-of-frame junctions, or ambiguous translated residues. V3J clonotypes were defined by identical inferred V gene, J gene, and CDR3 amino acid sequence. To compute the percentage overlap between repertoires, the number of shared unique clonotypes was divided by the size of the smaller repertoire. Three approaches were used to assess repertoire richness: RTK rarefaction, the Chao1 estimator, and Recon v2.1 estimates of unobserved clonotypes. Generation probabilities for all TCRbeta clonotypes obtained by the gDNA method from a handful of donors were computed using OLGA. TCRdb retrieved this table from immuneACCESS and kept in-frame rearrangements only. Not all clones are present; in checked studies, unresolved V genes account for under half, and no reason is known for the remainder. That table supplies the V and J calls and clone size; D and trimming were determined from the DNA. Present in this sample are approximately 340,000 clones, about 74% of which were seen just once. About a tenth of the sample is taken by the ten largest.

Paper-wide results and their limitations: Rarefaction of sorted-subset datasets indicated incomplete sequencing despite the large sequencing depth. Sampling was restricted to blood, and TCR repertoires in tissues likely differ from the TCR repertoires found in blood. Pairwise subsampling indicated that sequencing depth was expected to affect the degree of clonotype sharing among donors. Larger estimated clonotype richness was generally found for naive subsets than for memory subsets. Sharing across a handful of donors was observed for 4.5% to 6.5% of naive CD4, around 3.5% of naive CD8, 2% to 2.5% of memory CD4, and about 0.4% of memory CD8 clonotypes. Because the study included a small number of donors, the genetic and exposure-history diversity represented was limited. Higher generation probabilities were observed for clonotypes shared by all four sorted-subset donors than for non-shared clonotypes.

Sequenced material: memory CD4+ T cells sorted from blood. This specimen's cell subset or site label, per the study, means: CD45RA-negative fraction. This TCR was recovered from a man aged 25-45 years in good health. This sequence uses TRBV28 and TRBJ2-7; 9 central nucleotides agree with TRBD2. The CDR3 region reads CASRGKTSGTYEQYF. In nucleotide form, the sequence is TGTGCCAGCAGGGGAAAGACTAGCGGAACCTACGAGCAGTACTTC.